Shown below are 9 T cell receptor beta chains from a single sample sequenced in a study of T cell responses to AZD1222 COVID-19 vaccine. The protocol was immunoSEQ multiplex PCR, while the TCRdb copy is restricted to in-frame clones and leaves out a portion. The sample includes approximately 150,000 clones, under 95% of them seen just once. Sequenced material: peripheral blood, taken 28 days after the second AZD1222 dose. These receptors came from an adult who received the AZD1222 COVID-19 vaccine.

This chain connects TRBV2 to TRBJ2-2; 7 positions agree with TRBD1. Germline-derived CDR1 and CDR2 are SNHLY and FYNNEI. The J segment lost 2 bases and the V segment lost 1 base, leaving 10 bases of the junction unmatched. The length of the CDR3 is 18 residues. Written as DNA, the CDR3 is TGTGCCAGCAGTGAAGGGGGGCCGAGACAGGGAAACACCGGGGAGCTGTTTTTT. Protein: CASSEGGPRQGNTGELFF.

The chain recombines TRBV6-1 with TRBJ1-2; D possibly corresponds to TRBD1 (5 bases). Germline assignment: CDR1 MNHNS and CDR2 SASEGT. The CDR3 loop spans 14 amino acids. The V gene lost 3 bases and the J gene lost 8 bases, with 16 bases spanning the gap. The CDR3 is CASSDVGRESGYTF. DNA of the CDR3: TGTGCCAGCAGTGACGTCGGCAGGGAGAGCGGCTACACCTTC.

A single count supports this clone. The DNA for the CDR3 is TGTGCCAGCAGCGTATCCCCCGGCATATCAAGGGCCGGGGAGCTGTTTTTT. Residues: CASSVSPGISRAGELFF. This rearrangement joins TRBV9 to TRBJ2-2; D call uncertain. CDR3 length: 17 residues. Germline-derived CDR1 and CDR2 are SGDLS and YYNGEE. The V gene lost 1 base and the J gene lost 6 bases, with 19 bases spanning the gap.

This chain joins TRBV29-1 and TRBJ1-3, with D unclear. The CDR3 totals 15 residues. Germline CDR1 is SQVTM and CDR2 is ANQGSEA. Trimming removed 4 bases from V and 0 bases from J, with 13 bases in between. In DNA, the CDR3 is TGCAGCGTTGGTCTGGGAAGTACCTCTGGAAACACCATATATTTT. Translating gives CSVGLGSTSGNTIYF. The complete variable domain, with remaining parts taken from reference TRBV29-1 and TRBJ1-3, reads SAVISQKPSRDICQRGTSLTIQCQVDSQVTMMFWYRQQPGQSLTLIATANQGSEATYESGFVIDKFPISRPNLTFSTLTVSNMSPEDSSIYLCSVGLGSTSGNTIYFGEGSWLTVV.

The chain has TRBV6-6 and TRBJ1-1; the D is unclear. V was shortened by 7 bases and J by 5 bases, with 17 bases between the two germline ends. CDR1 is MNHNY and CDR2 is SVGAGI in the germline V gene (reference sequence). The CDR3 spans 14 residues. CDR3 DNA: TGTGCCAGCATATTTGACTCAGGAAGAACTGAAGCTTTCTTT. Translated: CASIFDSGRTEAFF.

The CDR3 DNA sequence: TGTGCCAGCAGTTTAGCGTCCAATCAGCCCCAGCATTTT. Translating it yields CASSLASNQPQHF. This sequence joins TRBV12-3 or TRBV12-4 and TRBJ1-5; D gene unclear. V was shortened by 0 bases and J by 3 bases, with 3 bases between the two germline ends. The CDR3 sequence is 13 residues long.

V is TRBV9 and J is TRBJ2-3; tentatively, D is TRBD2 (6 bases). The ends were cut back, 1 base at V and 11 bases at J, with 17 bases in the middle. CDR1 and CDR2 from the germline V gene are SGDLS and YYNGEE. The CDR3 loop spans 14 amino acids. The CDR3: CASSVTQVVAEQYF. The CDR3 nucleotides read TGTGCCAGCAGCGTAACCCAGGTGGTAGCGGAGCAGTATTTT.

The chain links TRBV12-3 or TRBV12-4 to TRBJ1-5; no reliable D call. CDR3 length: 13 residues. Trimming removed 2 bases from V and 2 bases from J, with 4 bases in between. Written as DNA, the CDR3 is TGTGCCAGCAGTTTACAGGGCAATCAGCCCCAGCATTTT. Its protein is CASSLQGNQPQHF.

The chain combines TRBV18 with TRBJ2-7; tentatively, D is TRBD1 (5 bases). V was pared by 4 bases and J by 7 bases, with 17 bases between. Germline values: CDR1 KGHSH, CDR2 LQKENI. This CDR3 has 14 amino acids. The DNA of the CDR3 is TGTGCCAGCTCACAAGGACACGGGTCGGTGGAGCAGTACTTC. It codes for CASSQGHGSVEQYF.